This T cell receptor (beta chain) came from a study of shared clonotypes between healthy human individuals. Naive CD8 isolation took CD45RO-negative cells positively selected for CCR7 and excluded terminally differentiated effector memory CD45RA+ cells. Source study methods: ImmunoSEQ only sent back junction sequences with no quality scores, so filtering was done differently. Method: immunoSEQ multiplex PCR; TCRdb's copy keeps in-frame clones and lacks some. V and J calls and clone size follow that table, whereas D and trimming were derived from the DNA. This sample has around 1.9 million clones, with about 94% found just once. V gave up 5 bases and J gave up 2 bases, with 16 bases separating them. The CDR3 is 15 amino acids. The germline gives CDR1 SGHNT, CDR2 YYREEE (reference sequence).

What was sequenced was naive CD8+ T cells from PBMCs. The sequence was obtained from a man younger than 35 in good health. Some clones in this sample may be carry-over from other donors' samples. The V gene is TRBV5-4, the J gene TRBJ2-5; D is possibly TRBD1 or TRBD2 (5 bases each). The CDR3 reads CASREDPGAQETQYF. CDR3 nucleotides: TGTGCCAGCAGGGAGGACCCTGGGGCACAAGAGACCCAGTACTTC.